One and the same sample provided the 29 T cell receptor beta chains below, sequenced in a study of sequential checkpoint blockade in melanoma (dated by TCRdb to about 2019). The treatment or condition label corresponds to: randomized to nivolumab then ipilimumab (arm A) or the reverse (arm B). The protocol used for the library was the immunoSEQ multiplex PCR assay. Not all clones reach the TCRdb copy of this immuneACCESS table, which keeps in-frame sequences only. Checked studies attribute under half of the gap to unresolved V genes and leave the rest unexplained. The sample table records some 26,000 clones; roughly four fifths of these occur just once. The ten largest account for around a fifth of the sample. Sequenced material: CD8+ T cells sorted from blood (inferred from file names), taken from a patient given nivolumab and ipilimumab in sequence. These receptors were taken from a human donor with melanoma.

The chain is built from TRBV5-1 and TRBJ2-1; 8 bases agree with TRBD2. CDR3 length: 15 amino acids. V shed 4 bases and J 3 bases; nucleotides not matched to a gene: 6. Germline assignment: CDR1 SGHRS and CDR2 YFSETQ. As DNA, the CDR3 is TGCGCCAGCAGCCCTACCGGGACTAGCTACAATGAGCAGTTCTTC. It is translated as CASSPTGTSYNEQFF.

The chain couples TRBV9 to TRBJ2-3; a possible D gene is TRBD2 (5 bases). In germline, CDR1 is SGDLS, CDR2 YYNGEE. Trimming left V 0 bases short and J 2 bases short, with 10 bases between. This CDR3 has 15 amino acids. The DNA for the CDR3 is TGTGCCAGCAGCGTAGGAGGGCATCCCACAGATACGCAGTATTTT. As protein: CASSVGGHPTDTQYF.

The gene calls are TRBV7-2 and TRBJ1-6; 10 positions match TRBD1. Germline V gives CDR1 SGHTA, CDR2 FQGNSA. This CDR3 has 13 residues. Trimming cost V 1 base and J 19 bases; bases outside gene matches: 7. CDR3 in amino acids: CASSLGAGTGEHF. The CDR3, as DNA: TGTGCCAGCAGCTTAGGGGCCGGGACAGGGGAACACTTT.

The rearrangement uses TRBV5-4 and TRBJ1-1; possible D gene TRBD1, 5 bases. Germline V lookup: CDR1 SGHNT, CDR2 YYREEE (reference sequence). The CDR3 is made up of 16 amino acids. Trimming pared 0 bases from V and 0 bases from J, leaving 12 bases between. As DNA, the CDR3 is TGTGCCAGCAGCTTGGGGCCGCGGGGGGTGAACACTGAAGCTTTCTTT. Protein sequence: CASSLGPRGVNTEAFF.

V gene TRBV19 combines with J gene TRBJ1-5; possible D gene TRBD1, 5 bases. CDR1 is LNHDA and CDR2 is SQIVND in the germline V gene (reference sequence). This CDR3 comprises 16 residues. With 5 bases removed from V and 7 bases from J, the gap between germline ends came to 21 bases. CDR3 sequence (DNA): TGTGCCAGTAGTTCAAGGTCGGTGAGGGGAGGGCAGCCCCAGCATTTT. It yields the protein CASSSRSVRGGQPQHF.

The sample holds one count of this clone. The V and J genes are TRBV29-1 and TRBJ1-4, with TRBD1 matching 9 bases. The germline V gene encodes CDR1 SQVTM and CDR2 ANQGSEA. The CDR3 covers 12 residues. Trimming cost V 7 bases and J 8 bases; bases outside gene matches: 5. The DNA for the CDR3 is TGCAGCGCACCGGGACAGGGCGAAAAACTGTTTTTT. Translated, it gives CSAPGQGEKLFF. Variable domain in full (rest from reference TRBV29-1 and TRBJ1-4): SAVISQKPSRDICQRGTSLTIQCQVDSQVTMMFWYRQQPGQSLTLIATANQGSEATYESGFVIDKFPISRPNLTFSTLTVSNMSPEDSSIYLCSAPGQGEKLFFGSGTQLSVL.

This clone was detected only a few times. The J gene is TRBJ2-5, the V gene TRBV6-1; the match to TRBD1 covers 7 bases. From germline, CDR1 is MNHNS and CDR2 SASEGT. The trim removed 11 bases at V and 0 bases at J, leaving 9 bases unmatched. The CDR3 covers 14 residues. The CDR3 coding sequence is TGTGCCGTAGAAAACGACAGGGACCAAGAGACCCAGTACTTC. This translates into CAVENDRDQETQYF.

The rearrangement links TRBV4-1 to TRBJ2-3, with a weak D call TRBD2 (6 bases). Germline assignment: CDR1 MGHRA and CDR2 YSYEKL. The CDR3 covers 14 residues. V was clipped by 0 bases and J by 6 bases, with 10 bases between them. The CDR3 nucleotides are TGCGCCAGCAGCCAAGACGAGGGGAGGGATACGCAGTATTTT. It is translated as CASSQDEGRDTQYF.

The chain is built from TRBV4-3 and TRBJ2-1, with 7 bases identical to TRBD2. The CDR3 runs 16 residues. V lost 0 bases and J lost 4; bases outside the gene matches: 6. In germline, CDR1 is LGHNA, CDR2 YSLEER. Written as DNA, the CDR3 is TGCGCCAGCAGCCAAGAGTACCTAGCGGATTACAATGAGCAGTTCTTC. Amino acids: CASSQEYLADYNEQFF.

The gene calls are TRBV7-6 and TRBJ2-7; 10 bases line up with TRBD2. This CDR3 spans 14 amino acids. Per the germline V gene, CDR1 is SGHVS and CDR2 is FNYEAQ. V was pared by 6 bases and J by 5 bases, with 7 bases of the junction left unmatched. CDR3 amino acids: CASSSAGGRDEQYF. The CDR3 DNA follows: TGTGCCAGCAGTTCAGCGGGGGGGCGGGACGAGCAGTACTTC.

The rearrangement joins TRBV2 to TRBJ1-2; TRBD1 agrees at 7 bases. With 11 bases clipped from V and 4 bases from J, the junction kept 13 bases outside the gene matches. Looked up from germline, CDR1 is SNHLY and CDR2 is FYNNEI. The CDR3 runs 14 residues. DNA for the CDR3: TGTGCCGGTTTAACAGGGGAAACGTTCTATGGCTACACCTTC. The encoded protein is CAGLTGETFYGYTF.

The chain has TRBV6-5 and TRBJ1-2; TRBD1 aligns across 9 bases. V trimming: 5 bases; J trimming: 6 bases; junction bases outside the gene matches: 4. The CDR3 runs 13 residues. Germline V gene lookup returns CDR1 MNHEY and CDR2 SVGAGI. CDR3 loop: CASSQTGGDGYTF. CDR3 coding DNA: TGTGCCAGCAGTCAGACAGGGGGGGATGGCTACACCTTC.

J is TRBJ2-7 and V is TRBV19, with 9 bases that match TRBD1. Germline assignment: CDR1 LNHDA and CDR2 SQIVND (reference sequence). V was pared by 2 bases and J by 4 bases, with 3 bases of the junction left unmatched. This CDR3 region has 14 residues. The CDR3 loop reads CASSIRGTGYEQYF. The DNA of the CDR3 is TGTGCCAGTAGTATAAGGGGGACAGGGTACGAGCAGTACTTC.

The rearrangement links TRBV9 to TRBJ2-2; D is perhaps TRBD1 (6 bases). The CDR3 is 14 residues long. The V gene's germline CDR1 is SGDLS and CDR2 YYNGEE. Trimming cost V 4 bases and J 1 base, with 8 bases left between them. This CDR3 is CASSSTGNTGELFF. In nucleotides, the CDR3 is TGTGCCAGCAGCTCGACAGGGAACACCGGGGAGCTGTTTTTT.

This chain links TRBV7-8 with TRBJ2-7; 11 nucleotides match TRBD2. The trim removed 5 bases at V and 2 bases at J, leaving 8 bases unmatched. Germline V CDR1 and CDR2: SGHVS, FQNEAQ. This CDR3 has 16 amino acids. The CDR3 coding sequence is TGTGCCAGCAGCATTAGGACTAGCGGGCTAGCCTACGAGCAGTACTTC. This codes for CASSIRTSGLAYEQYF.

The gene calls are TRBV9 and TRBJ2-1, with TRBD2 as a possible D gene (5 bases). Germline loops: CDR1 SGDLS, CDR2 YYNGEE. CDR3 length equals 13 residues. With 4 bases removed from V and 2 bases from J, the gap between germline ends came to 7 bases. Here the CDR3 reads CASSSGAYNEQFF. CDR3 in DNA: TGTGCCAGCAGCTCCGGGGCCTACAATGAGCAGTTCTTC.

In this sample, this clone turned up a few times. The chain recombines TRBV5-1 with TRBJ2-5; 9 bases match TRBD1. The CDR3 totals 14 residues. The V segment lost 4 bases and the J segment 5 bases; nucleotides outside the gene matches: 6. Germline V lookup: CDR1 SGHRS, CDR2 YFSETQ. In DNA form, the CDR3 reads TGCGCCAGCAGCACCACAGGGGGCGCGGAGACCCAGTACTTC. It encodes CASSTTGGAETQYF.

The chain couples TRBV7-3 to TRBJ1-1, with D possibly being TRBD1 (5 bases). The CDR3 is 18 residues long. Germline V gives CDR1 SGHTA, CDR2 FQGTGA. The V end lost 2 bases, the J end lost 1 base, and 20 bases lay between the germline ends. DNA of the CDR3: TGTGCCAGCAGCTTAGATGGGATGGGAGGGGCGCGGAACACTGAAGCTTTCTTT. It specifies CASSLDGMGGARNTEAFF.

By sample fraction, this clone is medium-sized. The chain has TRBV7-9 and TRBJ1-5; the D is unclear. Germline CDR1 SEHNR, CDR2 FQNEAQ (reference sequence). The CDR3 is made up of 14 amino acids. V was shortened by 3 bases and J by 4 bases, with 10 bases between the two germline ends. The CDR3 here is CASSFLDGNQPQHF. CDR3 nucleotide sequence: TGTGCCAGCAGCTTTCTTGACGGGAATCAGCCCCAGCATTTT.

This sequence joins TRBV4-2 and TRBJ2-7; possible D gene TRBD1, 5 bases. CDR3 size: 16 residues. Germline V gene sequence: CDR1 LGHNA, CDR2 YNFKEQ. V was shortened by 1 base and J by 3 bases, with 16 bases between the two germline ends. The CDR3 is CASSQVGTGSNYEQYF. DNA of the CDR3: TGTGCCAGCAGCCAAGTGGGAACAGGTTCCAACTACGAGCAGTACTTC.

The chain joins TRBV6-5 to TRBJ2-5, with D possibly being TRBD2 (6 bases). CDR3 length: 13 residues. Germline CDR1 and CDR2: MNHEY and SVGAGI. V was clipped by 2 bases and J by 3 bases, with 7 bases between them. CDR3 region: CASSYPSEETQYF. The CDR3 region has the DNA TGTGCCAGCAGTTACCCTAGCGAAGAGACCCAGTACTTC.

This clone was seen just once. The chain joins TRBV6-6 to TRBJ2-7; 11 bases are a match to TRBD2. V lost 5 bases, J lost 2 bases, and 8 bases stayed unmatched. The CDR3 length is 16 residues. Germline-derived CDR1 and CDR2 are MNHNY and SVGAGI (reference sequence). This CDR3 reads CASSGVGLAVPYEQYF. For the CDR3, the DNA is TGTGCCAGCAGTGGGGTGGGACTAGCGGTTCCCTACGAGCAGTACTTC.

The chain uses TRBV11-3 and TRBJ2-5, with D maybe TRBD1 (6 bases). Germline loops: CDR1 SGHNT, CDR2 YENEEA. Trimming stripped 6 bases from V and 6 bases from J, with 20 bases between. The CDR3 spans 15 residues. Written as DNA, the CDR3 is TGTGCCAGCAGGGCGGTTGAGGGGGTAGTTCAGACCCAGTACTTC. Amino acids: CASRAVEGVVQTQYF.

This chain links TRBV2 with TRBJ2-1; TRBD2 aligns across 7 bases. This CDR3 contains 15 residues. V lost 3 bases, J lost 0 bases, and 2 bases stayed unmatched. Germline lookup yields CDR1 SNHLY and CDR2 FYNNEI. As DNA, the CDR3 is TGTGCCAGCAGTGAGCCTAGCGGCTCCTACAATGAGCAGTTCTTC. It specifies CASSEPSGSYNEQFF.

V gene TRBV7-6 combines with J gene TRBJ2-4, with 9 bases matching TRBD1. This CDR3 contains 16 residues. CDR1 is SGHVS, CDR2 FNYEAQ, per germline. V was clipped by 2 bases and J by 8 bases; unmatched bases: 10. The CDR3 here is CASSLSPTDRGDIQYF. CDR3 bases: TGTGCCAGCAGCTTATCTCCGACGGACAGGGGAGACATTCAGTACTTC. Supplemented by reference TRBV7-6 and TRBJ2-4, the full variable domain reads GAGVSQSPRYKVTKRGQDVALRCDPISGHVSLYWYRQALGQGPEFLTYFNYEAQQDKSGLPNDRFSAERPEGSISTLTIQRTEQRDSAMYRCASSLSPTDRGDIQYFGAGTRLSVL.

This clone was seen a few times. The chain couples TRBV4-1 to TRBJ1-4; D is uncertain. Trimming shortened V by 1 base and J by 6 bases, and 9 bases separated the two germline ends. The length of the CDR3 is 14 residues. The germline V gene has CDR1 MGHRA and CDR2 YSYEKL. CDR3 sequence reads: CASSQVLGDEKLFF. CDR3 in DNA: TGCGCCAGCAGCCAAGTGTTGGGAGATGAAAAACTGTTTTTT.

V is TRBV4-3 and J is TRBJ2-1; TRBD2 might be the D (6 bases). Per the germline V gene, CDR1 is LGHNA and CDR2 is YSLEER. The germline V and J ends were trimmed by 1 base and 5 bases, with 18 bases remaining between them. This CDR3 is 17 amino acids long. The DNA of the CDR3 is TGCGCCAGCAGCCAAGGGAAACAAGGAGGGCGGGACAATGAGCAGTTCTTC. Protein: CASSQGKQGGRDNEQFF.

J is TRBJ2-5 and V is TRBV4-2, with a tentative D call TRBD1 (6 bases). Judging by the DNA end, TRBJ2-7 fits better; the J call may be wrong. This CDR3 contains 16 residues. Germline V gene sequence: CDR1 LGHNA, CDR2 YNFKEQ. DNA for the CDR3: TGTGCCAGCAGCCAACCCTCGGGACATAAGAGATACGAGCAGTACTTC. Translating gives CASSQPSGHKRYEQYF.

CDR3 in amino acids: CASGLPGQGAFQPQHF. The CDR3 DNA follows: TGTGCTAGTGGTTTGCCGGGACAGGGGGCCTTTCAGCCCCAGCATTTT. J is TRBJ1-5 and V is TRBV12-5; 12 bases match TRBD1. Germline CDR1 is LGHNT and CDR2 is FRNRAP. V gave up 2 bases and J gave up 6 bases; unmatched junction bases: 5. This CDR3 region has 16 residues.